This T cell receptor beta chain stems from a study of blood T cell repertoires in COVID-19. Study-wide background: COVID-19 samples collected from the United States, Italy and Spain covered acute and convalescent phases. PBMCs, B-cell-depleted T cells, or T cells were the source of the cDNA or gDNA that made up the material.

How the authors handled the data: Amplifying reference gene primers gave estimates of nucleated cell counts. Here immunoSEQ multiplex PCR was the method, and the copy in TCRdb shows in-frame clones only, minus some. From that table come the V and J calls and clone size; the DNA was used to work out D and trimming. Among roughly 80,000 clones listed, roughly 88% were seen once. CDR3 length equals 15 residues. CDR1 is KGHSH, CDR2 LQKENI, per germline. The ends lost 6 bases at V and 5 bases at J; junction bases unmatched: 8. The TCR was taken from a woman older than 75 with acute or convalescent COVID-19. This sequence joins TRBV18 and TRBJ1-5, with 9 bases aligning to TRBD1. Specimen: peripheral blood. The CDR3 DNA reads TGTGCCAGCTCGTTCGACAGGGGGAGGTATCAGCCCCAGCATTTT. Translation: CASSFDRGRYQPQHF.